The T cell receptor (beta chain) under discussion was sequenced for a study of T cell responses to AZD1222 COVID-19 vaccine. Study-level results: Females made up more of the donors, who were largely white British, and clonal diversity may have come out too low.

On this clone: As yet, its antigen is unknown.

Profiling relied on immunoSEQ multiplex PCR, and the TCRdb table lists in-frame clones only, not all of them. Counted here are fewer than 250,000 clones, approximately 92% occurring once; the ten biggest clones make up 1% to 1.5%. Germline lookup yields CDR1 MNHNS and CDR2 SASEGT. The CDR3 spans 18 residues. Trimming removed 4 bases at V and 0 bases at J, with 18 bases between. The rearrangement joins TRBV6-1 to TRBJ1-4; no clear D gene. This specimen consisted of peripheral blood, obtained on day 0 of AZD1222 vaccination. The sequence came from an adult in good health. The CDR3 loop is CASSVGRSGIATNEKLFF. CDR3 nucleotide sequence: TGTGCCAGCAGTGTCGGCAGGTCGGGGATCGCAACTAATGAAAAACTGTTTTTT.